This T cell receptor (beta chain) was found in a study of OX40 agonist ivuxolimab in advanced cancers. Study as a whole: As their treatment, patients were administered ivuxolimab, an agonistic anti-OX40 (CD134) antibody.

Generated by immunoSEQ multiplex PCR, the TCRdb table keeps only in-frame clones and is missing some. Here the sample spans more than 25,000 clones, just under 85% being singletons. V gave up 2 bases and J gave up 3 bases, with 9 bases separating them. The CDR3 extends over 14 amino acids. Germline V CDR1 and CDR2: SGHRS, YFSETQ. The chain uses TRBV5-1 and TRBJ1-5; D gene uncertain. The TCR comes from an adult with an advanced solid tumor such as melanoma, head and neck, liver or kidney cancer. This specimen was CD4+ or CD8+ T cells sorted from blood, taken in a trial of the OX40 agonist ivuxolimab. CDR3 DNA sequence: TGCGCCAGCAGCTTTGGGGATACCAATCAGCCCCAGCATTTT. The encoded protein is CASSFGDTNQPQHF. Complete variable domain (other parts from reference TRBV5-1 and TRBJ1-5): KAGVTQTPRYLIKTRGQQVTLSCSPISGHRSVSWYQQTPGQGLQFLFEYFSETQRNKGNFPGRFSGRQFSNSRSEMNVSTLELGDSALYLCASSFGDTNQPQHFGDGTRLSIL.